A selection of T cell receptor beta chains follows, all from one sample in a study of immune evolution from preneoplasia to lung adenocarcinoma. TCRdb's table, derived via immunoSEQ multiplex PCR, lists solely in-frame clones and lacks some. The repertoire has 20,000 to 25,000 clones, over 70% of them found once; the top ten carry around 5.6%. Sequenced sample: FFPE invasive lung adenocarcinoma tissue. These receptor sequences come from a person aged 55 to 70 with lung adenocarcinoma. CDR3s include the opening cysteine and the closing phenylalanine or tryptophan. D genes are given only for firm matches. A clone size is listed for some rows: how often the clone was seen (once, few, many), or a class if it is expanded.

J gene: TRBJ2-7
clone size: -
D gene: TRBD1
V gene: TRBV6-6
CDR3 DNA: TGTGCCAGCAGTGTCCGGGACAGGGGCTACGAGCAGTACTTC
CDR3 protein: CASSVRDRGYEQYF

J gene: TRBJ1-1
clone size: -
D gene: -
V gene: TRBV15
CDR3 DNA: TGTGCCACTTCGATGCACAGTAGGGGGACTGAAGCTTTCTTT
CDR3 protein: CATSMHSRGTEAFF

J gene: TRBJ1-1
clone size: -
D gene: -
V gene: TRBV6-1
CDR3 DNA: TGTGCCAGCAGTGAACGGCGGGGGATGAACACTGAAGCTTTCTTT
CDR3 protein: CASSERRGMNTEAFF

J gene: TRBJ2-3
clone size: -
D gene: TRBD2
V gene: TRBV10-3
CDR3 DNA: TGTGCCATCAGTAGCGGGAGGTCAGATACGCAGTATTTT
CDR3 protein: CAISSGRSDTQYF

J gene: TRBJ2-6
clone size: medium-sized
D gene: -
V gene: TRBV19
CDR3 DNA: TGTGCCACCCAGAAGGTCTCTGGGGCCAACGTCCTGACTTTC
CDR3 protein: CATQKVSGANVLTF

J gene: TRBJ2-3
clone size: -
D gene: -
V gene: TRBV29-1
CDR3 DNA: TGCAGCGTTGTAGGAGGGATCACAGATACGCAGTATTTT
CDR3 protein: CSVVGGITDTQYF

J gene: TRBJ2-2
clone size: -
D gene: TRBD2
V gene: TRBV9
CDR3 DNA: TGTGCCAGCAGCGTCGGAGTCTCGGGACTAGCGGGAGAATTGGACGGGGAGCTGTTTTTT
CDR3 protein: CASSVGVSGLAGELDGELFF

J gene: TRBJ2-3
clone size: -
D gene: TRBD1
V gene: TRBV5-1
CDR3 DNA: TGCGCCAGCAGCCTAACGACAGGGCCGATCACAGATACGCAGTATTTT
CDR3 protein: CASSLTTGPITDTQYF

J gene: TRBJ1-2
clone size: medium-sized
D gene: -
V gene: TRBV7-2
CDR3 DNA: TGTGCCAGCAGCTTAGACATCTACTATGGCTACACCTTC
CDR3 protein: CASSLDIYYGYTF

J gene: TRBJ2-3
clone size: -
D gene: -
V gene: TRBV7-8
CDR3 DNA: TGTGCCAGCAGCTTAGCGTGGGGCGGGATGGGCGCAGATACGCAGTATTTT
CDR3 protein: CASSLAWGGMGADTQYF

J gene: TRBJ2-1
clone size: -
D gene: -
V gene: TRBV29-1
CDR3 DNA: TGCAGCGTTGGGGGCGTTGGGGACTACAATGAGCAGTTCTTC
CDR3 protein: CSVGGVGDYNEQFF

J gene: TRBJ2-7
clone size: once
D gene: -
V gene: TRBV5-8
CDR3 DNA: TGTGCCAGCAGCTTTCAGGCTTCCTACGAGCAGTACTTC
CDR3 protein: CASSFQASYEQYF

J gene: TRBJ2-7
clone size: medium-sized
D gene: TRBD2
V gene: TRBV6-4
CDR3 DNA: TGTGCCAGCAGTGACGAAGCGGGAGCCTCCTACGAGCAGTACTTC
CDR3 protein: CASSDEAGASYEQYF

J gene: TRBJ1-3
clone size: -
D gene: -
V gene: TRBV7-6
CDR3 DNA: TGTGCCAGCAGCAAGCAAGACAGCCTTCCTTTTAACACCATATATTTT
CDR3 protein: CASSKQDSLPFNTIYF

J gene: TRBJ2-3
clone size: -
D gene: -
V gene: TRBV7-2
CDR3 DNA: TGTGCCAGCAGCTTGATAGGGCCCCAGAGCACAGATACGCAGTATTTT
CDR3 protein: CASSLIGPQSTDTQYF

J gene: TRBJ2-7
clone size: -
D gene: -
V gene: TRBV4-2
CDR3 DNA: TGTGCCAGCAGCCAAGAAAAAACGGGAACCTACGAGCAGTACTTC
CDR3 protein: CASSQEKTGTYEQYF

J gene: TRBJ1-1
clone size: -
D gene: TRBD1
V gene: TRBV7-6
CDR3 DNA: TGTGCCAGCAGCTTAATCCAGGGGGGAACTGAAGCTTTCTTT
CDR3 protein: CASSLIQGGTEAFF

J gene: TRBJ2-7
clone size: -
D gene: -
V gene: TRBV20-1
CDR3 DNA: TGCAGTGCTAGAGATTTGGGCGAGCAGTACTTC
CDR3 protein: CSARDLGEQYF

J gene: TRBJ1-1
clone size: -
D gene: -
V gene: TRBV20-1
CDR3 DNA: TGCAGTGCTAGAAAGAACACTGAAGCTTTCTTT
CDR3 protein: CSARKNTEAFF

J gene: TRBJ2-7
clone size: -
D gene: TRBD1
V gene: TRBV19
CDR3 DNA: TGTGCCAGTAGTAGAATAACGGGACAGGGGAACGAGCAGTACTTC
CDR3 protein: CASSRITGQGNEQYF

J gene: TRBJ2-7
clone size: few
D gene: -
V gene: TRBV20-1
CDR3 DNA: TGCAGTGCTAGAGCCGGGTCGGCGCAGTACTTC
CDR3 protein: CSARAGSAQYF

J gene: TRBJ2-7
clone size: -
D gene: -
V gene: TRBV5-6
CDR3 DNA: TGTGCCAGCAGGCGGGACTTGGGACTCCCGAGCGGATACGAGCAGTACTTC
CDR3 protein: CASRRDLGLPSGYEQYF

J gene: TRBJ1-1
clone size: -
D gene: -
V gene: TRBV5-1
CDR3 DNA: TGCGCCAGCAGCTCCGCAGGGGTAACGAACACTGAAGCTTTCTTT
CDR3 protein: CASSSAGVTNTEAFF

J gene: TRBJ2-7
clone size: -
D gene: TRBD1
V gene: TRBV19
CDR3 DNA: TGTGCCAGTACCCCCGGGACAGCAACCTACGAGCAGTACTTC
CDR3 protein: CASTPGTATYEQYF

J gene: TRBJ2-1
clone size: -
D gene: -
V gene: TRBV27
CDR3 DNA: TGTGCCAGCAGATCGTGGCGGGGAACGAATGAGCAGTTCTTC
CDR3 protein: CASRSWRGTNEQFF

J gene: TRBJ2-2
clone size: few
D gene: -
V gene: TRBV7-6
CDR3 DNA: TGTGCCAGCAGCTTAGGTTCCGTGGGGAACACCGGGGAGCTGTTTTTT
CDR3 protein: CASSLGSVGNTGELFF

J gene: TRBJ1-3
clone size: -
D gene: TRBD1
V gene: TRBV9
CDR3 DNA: TGTGCCAGCAGTGTTTATGACAGGGGGCAGGCTGGAAACACCATATATTTT
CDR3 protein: CASSVYDRGQAGNTIYF

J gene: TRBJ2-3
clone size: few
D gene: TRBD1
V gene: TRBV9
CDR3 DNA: TGTGCCAGCAGCATTCGGGACAGAAAAACAGATACGCAGTATTTT
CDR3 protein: CASSIRDRKTDTQYF

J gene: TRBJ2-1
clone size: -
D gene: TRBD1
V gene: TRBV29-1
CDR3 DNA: TGCAGCGTCTCCGGACAGGCTATATCCAATGAGCAGTTCTTC
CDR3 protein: CSVSGQAISNEQFF

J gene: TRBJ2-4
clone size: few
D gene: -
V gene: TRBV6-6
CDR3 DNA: TGTGCCAGCAGTCAGAGGGGGGGGGCCAAAAACATTCAGTACTTC
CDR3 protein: CASSQRGGAKNIQYF

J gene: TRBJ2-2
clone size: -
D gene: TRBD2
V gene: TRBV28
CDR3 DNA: TGTGCCAGCAGCCTAGCGGGAGACACCGAGGAGCTGTTTTTT
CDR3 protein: CASSLAGDTEELFF

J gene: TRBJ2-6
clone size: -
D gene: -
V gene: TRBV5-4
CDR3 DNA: TGTGCCAGCTGTTTCGGTGGCTCTGGGGCCAACGTCCTGACTTTC
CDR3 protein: CASCFGGSGANVLTF

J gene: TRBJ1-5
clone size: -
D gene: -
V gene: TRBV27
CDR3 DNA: TGTGCCAGCAGTCCAACCTCAGGGGTTAGCAATCAGCCCCAGCATTTT
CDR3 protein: CASSPTSGVSNQPQHF

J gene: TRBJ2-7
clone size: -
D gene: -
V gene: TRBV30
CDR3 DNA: TGTGCCTGGAGTGTACAGGGGGGGAAGGCCTACGAGCAGTACTTC
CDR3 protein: CAWSVQGGKAYEQYF

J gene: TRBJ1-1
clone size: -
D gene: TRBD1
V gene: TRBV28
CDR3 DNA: TGTGCCAGCATCTTCTCCGGGGGGACAGGGACCACTGAAGCTTTCTTT
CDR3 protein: CASIFSGGTGTTEAFF

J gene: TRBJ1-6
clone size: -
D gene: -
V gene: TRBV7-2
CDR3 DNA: TGTGCCAGCAGCTGGGGGAACCAACCCCTCCACTTT
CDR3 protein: CASSWGNQPLHF

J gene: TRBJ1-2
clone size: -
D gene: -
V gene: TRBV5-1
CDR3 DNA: TGCGCCAGCAGCTTGGTCCTGGGAGACTATGGCTACACCTTC
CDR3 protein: CASSLVLGDYGYTF

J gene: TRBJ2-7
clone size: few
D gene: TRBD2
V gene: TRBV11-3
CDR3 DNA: TGTGCCAGCAGCTTAGATGGTAGCGGGAGGCTGTACTTC
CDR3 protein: CASSLDGSGRLYF

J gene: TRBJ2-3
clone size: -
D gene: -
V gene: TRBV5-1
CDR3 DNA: TGCGCCAGCAGCTTGGTCGCTAGCACAGATACGCAGTATTTT
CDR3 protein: CASSLVASTDTQYF

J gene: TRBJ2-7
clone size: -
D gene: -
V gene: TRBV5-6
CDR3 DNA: TGTGCCAGCAGCTTCTCCCTGACAGATTACGAGCAGTACTTC
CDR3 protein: CASSFSLTDYEQYF

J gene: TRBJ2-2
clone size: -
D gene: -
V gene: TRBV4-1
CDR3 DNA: TGCGCCAGCAGCCAAGTTAGCGCGAACACCGGGGAGCTGTTTTTT
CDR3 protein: CASSQVSANTGELFF

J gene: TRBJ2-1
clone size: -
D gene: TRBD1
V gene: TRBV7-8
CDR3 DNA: TGTGCCAGCAGCCCCCGTCCTCCGGGACAGGGGGCCTACAATGAGCAGTTCTTC
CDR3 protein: CASSPRPPGQGAYNEQFF